A selection of T cell receptor beta chains follows, all from one sample in a study of human T cells and chemical hapten exposure. TCRdb analysed the RACE reads with MiXCR anew, one entry per CDR3 protein. The table has about 120,000 distinct CDR3 sequences, approximately 15% seen once. Here the sequenced sample was whole blood, taken in connection with sensitization to the hapten diphenylcyclopropenone (DPC). The receptors come from a man between 18 and 29 years old with alopecia areata. Some clones in this sample may be carry-over from other donors' samples. Both conserved end residues are part of each CDR3. A D gene is named only where the DNA matches it firmly. Clone size is shown for a subset of rows, as once, few, many or a class of expanded clone.

TRBJ2-1 few TRBV7-2 NA TGTGCCAGCAGCTTCGGGGGTTTGCAGTTCTTC CASSFGGLQFF
TRBJ2-3 NA TRBV28 TRBD1 TGTGCCAGCAGTTGGACAGGGGGCTCCGTGGTCACAGATACGCAGTATTTT CASSWTGGSVVTDTQYF
TRBJ2-1 few TRBV15 TRBD2 TGTGCCACCAGCAGAGACGCGGGGGGCCACAATGAGCAGTTCTTC CATSRDAGGHNEQFF
TRBJ1-4 NA TRBV4-2 TRBD1 TGTGCCAGCAGCCAAGTGAACAGGGGGCAGGAAAAACTGTTTTTT CASSQVNRGQEKLFF
TRBJ1-4 many TRBV5-5 NA TGTGCCAGCAGCCCCCCTCGGGGAAGGAGCGAAAAACTGTTTTTT CASSPPRGRSEKLFF
TRBJ2-3 NA TRBV20-1 NA TGCAGTGCTAGGAGCAGGGACGCTAGCACAGATACGCAGTATTTT CSARSRDASTDTQYF
TRBJ1-5 NA TRBV3-1 NA TGTGCCAGCAGCCAAGGCGGCAGGGTTAATCAGCCCCAGCATTTT CASSQGGRVNQPQHF
TRBJ2-3 few TRBV7-8 NA TGTGCCAGCAGCGTCCTCAGGACTTCTAGCACAGATACGCAGTATTTT CASSVLRTSSTDTQYF
TRBJ1-4 NA TRBV28 NA TGTGCCAGCAGTTTAGTAAGGACGGGGGAAAAACTGTTTTTT CASSLVRTGEKLFF
TRBJ2-2 few TRBV12-3/TRBV12-4 NA TGTGCCAGCGGGACACTGAACACCGGGGAGCTGTTTTTT CASGTLNTGELFF
TRBJ1-3 NA TRBV4-2 NA TGTGCCAGCAGCCAAGAGTGGCATGGCCAGGCACTCTCTGGAAACACCATATATTTT CASSQEWHGQALSGNTIYF
TRBJ2-1 few TRBV9 NA TGTGCCAGCAGCGTAGAGCCAGATGAGCAGTTCTTC CASSVEPDEQFF
TRBJ1-1 NA TRBV6-5 NA TGTGCCAGCAGTTGGGTGACAGGTGGCATGAACACTGAAGCTTTCTTT CASSWVTGGMNTEAFF
TRBJ1-1 NA TRBV6-1 NA TGTGCCAGCAGTGTCGAGGGGCTAGTGACTGAAGCTTTCTTT CASSVEGLVTEAFF
TRBJ2-5 few TRBV20-1 NA TGCAGTGCTAGAGCCCCCCGACTGGAGACCCAGTACTTC CSARAPRLETQYF
TRBJ2-1 NA TRBV10-3 NA TGTGCCATCAGAGCCGGGACTGGACACAATGAGCAGTTCTTC CAIRAGTGHNEQFF
TRBJ1-5 many TRBV7-2 NA TGTGCCAGCAGCTTACGGGGGTCCAGGCAGCCCCAGCATTTT CASSLRGSRQPQHF
TRBJ1-5 NA TRBV20-1 NA TGCAGTGCTAGAGATAAAATCAATCAGCCCCAGCTTTTT CSARDKINQPQLF
TRBJ2-5 few TRBV7-2 TRBD1 TGTGCCACAACACCGTTGAGACAGGGCTGGTTGGGGACCCAGTACTTC CATTPLRQGWLGTQYF
TRBJ2-1 NA TRBV27 NA TGTGCCAGCAGCATGTTAGGCAATGAGCAGTTCTTC CASSMLGNEQFF
TRBJ1-6 many TRBV20-1 NA TGCAGTGCTAGACCTCGGACCTATAATTCACCCCTCCACTTT CSARPRTYNSPLHF
TRBJ1-2 NA TRBV7-6 NA TGTGCCAGCAGCCCCAGTGACGGGACACCCAACGGCTACACCTTC CASSPSDGTPNGYTF
TRBJ1-2 NA TRBV9 NA TGTGCCAGCCGAGCGAGCTATGGCTACACCTTC CASRASYGYTF
TRBJ1-1 NA TRBV2 NA TGTGCCAGCAGTGAAAGGGCGAACACTGAAGCTTTCTTT CASSERANTEAFF
TRBJ1-5 many TRBV6-2/TRBV6-3 NA TGTGCCAGCAGCCTCCGGGACATCGGTCAAAATCAGCCCCAGCATTTT CASSLRDIGQNQPQHF
TRBJ2-5 NA TRBV11-2 NA TGTGCCAGCAGCTTAGATTTTGAGACCCAGTACTTC CASSLDFETQYF
TRBJ2-3 few TRBV3-1 TRBD2 TGTGCCAGCAGCCAAGATTCTCTAGCGGGGGGAGGTGATGATACGCAGTATTTT CASSQDSLAGGGDDTQYF
TRBJ2-1 NA TRBV18 NA TGTGCCAGCTCACCACCGACGGGTTACAATGAGCAGTTCTTC CASSPPTGYNEQFF
TRBJ1-1 few TRBV15 NA TGTGCCACCAGCAGAGATTTAGGGGGTTCTGAAGCTTTCTTT CATSRDLGGSEAFF
TRBJ1-1 NA TRBV12-5 NA TGTGCTAGTGCCCGGACAGAGCTTGAAGCTTTCTTT CASARTELEAFF
TRBJ2-7 NA TRBV4-3 TRBD2 TGCGCCAGCAGCCAAGGTCCTAGCGGGGACCCCTACGAGCAGTACTTC CASSQGPSGDPYEQYF
TRBJ2-7 NA TRBV4-2 NA TGTGCCAGCAGCCAAGATGGACCTAGCGACGAGCAGTACTTC CASSQDGPSDEQYF
TRBJ2-5 many TRBV6-1 TRBD1 TGTGCCAGCAGTGTAGGGACAGGGAAAGGAGAGACCCAGTACTTC CASSVGTGKGETQYF
TRBJ2-3 NA TRBV20-1 NA TGCAGTGCTAGGCTCATTACCACAGATACGCAGTATTTT CSARLITTDTQYF
TRBJ1-1 few TRBV5-6 NA TGTGCCAGCAGCTTGGCGGGGAGGTCAATGAACACTGAAGCTTTCTTT CASSLAGRSMNTEAFF
TRBJ2-5 few TRBV6-1 NA TGTGCCAGCAGTGAGGAAGTCCGGAGCGCGGGGCAAGAGACCCAGTACTTC CASSEEVRSAGQETQYF
TRBJ1-1 few TRBV7-3 NA TGTGCCAGCAGCTTATCAGGGCCCCACACTGAAGCTTTCTTT CASSLSGPHTEAFF